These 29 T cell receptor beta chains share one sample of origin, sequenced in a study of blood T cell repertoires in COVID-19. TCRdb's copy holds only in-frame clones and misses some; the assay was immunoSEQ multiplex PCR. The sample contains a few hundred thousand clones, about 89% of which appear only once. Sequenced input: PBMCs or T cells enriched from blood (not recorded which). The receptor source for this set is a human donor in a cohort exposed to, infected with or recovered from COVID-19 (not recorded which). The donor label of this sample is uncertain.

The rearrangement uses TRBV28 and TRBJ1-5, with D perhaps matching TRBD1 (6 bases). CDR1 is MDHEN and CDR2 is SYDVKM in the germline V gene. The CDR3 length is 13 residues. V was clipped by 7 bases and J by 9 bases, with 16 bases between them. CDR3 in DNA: TGTGCCAGCAATCAGGGGAATGAGGGGCCCCAGCATTTT. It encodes CASNQGNEGPQHF.

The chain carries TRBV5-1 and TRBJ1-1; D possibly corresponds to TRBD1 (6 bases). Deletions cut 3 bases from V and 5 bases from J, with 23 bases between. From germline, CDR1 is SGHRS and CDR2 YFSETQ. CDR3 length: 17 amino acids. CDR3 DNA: TGCGCCAGCAGCTCTCTACACATGGACAGCGTCGGGACTGAAGCTTTCTTT. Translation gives CASSSLHMDSVGTEAFF.

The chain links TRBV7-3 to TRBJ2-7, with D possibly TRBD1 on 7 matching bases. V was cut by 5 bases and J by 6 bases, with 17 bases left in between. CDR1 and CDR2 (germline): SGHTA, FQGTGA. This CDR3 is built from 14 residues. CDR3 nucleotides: TGTGCCAGCAGCGTACAGGGGCCCGGGGGCGAGCAGTACTTC. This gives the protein CASSVQGPGGEQYF.

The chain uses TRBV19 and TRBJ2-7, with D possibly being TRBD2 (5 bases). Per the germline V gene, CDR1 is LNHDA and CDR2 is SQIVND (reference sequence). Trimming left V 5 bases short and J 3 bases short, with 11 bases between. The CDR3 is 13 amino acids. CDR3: CASSAGPLYEQYF. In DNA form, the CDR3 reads TGTGCCAGTAGTGCGGGTCCCCTCTACGAGCAGTACTTC.

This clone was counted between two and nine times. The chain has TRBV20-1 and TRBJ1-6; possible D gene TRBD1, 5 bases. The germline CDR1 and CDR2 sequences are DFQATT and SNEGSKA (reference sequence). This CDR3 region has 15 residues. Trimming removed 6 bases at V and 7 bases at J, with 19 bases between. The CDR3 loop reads CSASHGGGGNSPLHF. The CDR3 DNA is TGCAGTGCCAGTCACGGGGGGGGAGGGAATTCACCCCTCCACTTT.

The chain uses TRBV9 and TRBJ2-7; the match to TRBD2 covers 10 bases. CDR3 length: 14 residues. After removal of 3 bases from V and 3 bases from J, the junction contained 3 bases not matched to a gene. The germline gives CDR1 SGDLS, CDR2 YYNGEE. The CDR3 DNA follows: TGTGCCAGCAGCGCTAGCGGGGGCCGCTACGAGCAGTACTTC. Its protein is CASSASGGRYEQYF.

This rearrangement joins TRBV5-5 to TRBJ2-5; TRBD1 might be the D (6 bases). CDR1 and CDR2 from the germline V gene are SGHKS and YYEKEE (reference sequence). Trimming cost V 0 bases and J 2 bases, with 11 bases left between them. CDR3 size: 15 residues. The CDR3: CASSLEDRRQETQYF. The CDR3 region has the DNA TGTGCCAGCAGCTTGGAGGACAGAAGACAAGAGACCCAGTACTTC.

The CDR3 here is CATSRENQGDYGYTF. CDR3 DNA sequence: TGTGCCACCAGCAGAGAGAACCAGGGGGACTATGGCTACACCTTC. The V and J genes are TRBV15 and TRBJ1-2; 7 positions match TRBD1. CDR1 and CDR2 (germline): LNHNV, YYDKDF (reference sequence). Losses at the gene ends were 0 bases for V and 3 bases for J; bases not matched to a gene: 4. This CDR3 is 15 amino acids long.

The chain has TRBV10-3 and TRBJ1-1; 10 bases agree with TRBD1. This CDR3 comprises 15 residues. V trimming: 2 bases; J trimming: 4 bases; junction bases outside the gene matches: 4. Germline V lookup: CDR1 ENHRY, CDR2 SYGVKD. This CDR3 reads CAISEDRGRGTEAFF. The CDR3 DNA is TGTGCCATCAGTGAGGACAGGGGGCGAGGCACTGAAGCTTTCTTT.

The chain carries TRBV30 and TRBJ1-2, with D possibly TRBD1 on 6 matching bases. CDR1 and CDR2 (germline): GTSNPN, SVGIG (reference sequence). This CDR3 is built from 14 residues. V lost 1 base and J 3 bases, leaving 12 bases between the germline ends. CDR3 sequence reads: CAWSGRDTYYGYTF. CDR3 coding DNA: TGTGCCTGGAGTGGCCGGGACACCTACTATGGCTACACCTTC.

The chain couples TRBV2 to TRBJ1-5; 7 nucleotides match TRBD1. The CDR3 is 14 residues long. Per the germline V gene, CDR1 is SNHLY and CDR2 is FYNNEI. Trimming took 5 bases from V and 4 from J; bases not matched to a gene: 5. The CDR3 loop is CASSSDRKNQPQHF. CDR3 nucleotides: TGTGCCAGCAGTTCGGACAGGAAAAATCAGCCCCAGCATTTT. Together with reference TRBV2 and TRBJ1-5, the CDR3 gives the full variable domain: EPEVTQTPSHQVTQMGQEVILRCVPISNHLYFYWYRQILGQKVEFLVSFYNNEISEKSEIFDDQFSVERPDGSNFTLKIRSTKLEDSAMYFCASSSDRKNQPQHFGDGTRLSIL.

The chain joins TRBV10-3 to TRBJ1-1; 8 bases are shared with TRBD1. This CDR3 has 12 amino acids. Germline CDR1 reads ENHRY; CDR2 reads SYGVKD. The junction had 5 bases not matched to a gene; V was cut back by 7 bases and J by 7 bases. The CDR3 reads CAIKGQGIEAFF. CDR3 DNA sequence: TGTGCCATCAAAGGACAGGGCATTGAAGCTTTCTTT.

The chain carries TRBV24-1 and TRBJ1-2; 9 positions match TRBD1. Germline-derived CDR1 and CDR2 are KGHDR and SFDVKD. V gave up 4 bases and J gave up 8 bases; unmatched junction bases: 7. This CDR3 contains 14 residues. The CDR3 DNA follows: TGTGCCACCAGTGACTCGGACAGGGGTGACGGCTACACCTTC. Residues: CATSDSDRGDGYTF.

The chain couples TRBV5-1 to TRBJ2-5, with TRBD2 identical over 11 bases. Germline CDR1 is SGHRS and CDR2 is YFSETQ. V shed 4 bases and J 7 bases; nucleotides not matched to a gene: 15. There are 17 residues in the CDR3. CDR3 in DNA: TGCGCCAGCAGCCCGACTCCCCTTAGCGGGGGGGCCGGGACCCAGTACTTC. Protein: CASSPTPLSGGAGTQYF.

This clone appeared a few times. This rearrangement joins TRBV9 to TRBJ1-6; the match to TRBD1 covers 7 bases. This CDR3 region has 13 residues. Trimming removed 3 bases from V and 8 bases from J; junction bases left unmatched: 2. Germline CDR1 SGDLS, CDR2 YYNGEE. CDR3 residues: CASSDTGDSPLHF. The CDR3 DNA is TGTGCCAGCAGCGATACAGGGGATTCACCCCTCCACTTT. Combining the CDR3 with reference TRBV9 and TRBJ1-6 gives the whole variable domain DSGVTQTPKHLITATGQRVTLRCSPRSGDLSVYWYQQSLDQGLQFLIQYYNGEERAKGNILERFSAQQFPDLHSELNLSSLELGDSALYFCASSDTGDSPLHFGNGTRLTVT.

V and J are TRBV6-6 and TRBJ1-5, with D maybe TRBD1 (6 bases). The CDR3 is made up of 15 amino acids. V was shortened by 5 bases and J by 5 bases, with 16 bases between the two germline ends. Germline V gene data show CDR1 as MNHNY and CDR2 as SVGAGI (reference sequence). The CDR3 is CASSLNPDSYQPQHF. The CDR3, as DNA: TGTGCCAGCAGTCTAAACCCGGACAGTTATCAGCCCCAGCATTTT.

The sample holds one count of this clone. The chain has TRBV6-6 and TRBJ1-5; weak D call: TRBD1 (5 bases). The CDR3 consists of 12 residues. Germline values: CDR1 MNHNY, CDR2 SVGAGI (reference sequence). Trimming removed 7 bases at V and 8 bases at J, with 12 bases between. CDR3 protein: CASNLDSKPQHF. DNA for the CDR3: TGTGCCAGCAATCTAGACAGTAAGCCCCAGCATTTT.

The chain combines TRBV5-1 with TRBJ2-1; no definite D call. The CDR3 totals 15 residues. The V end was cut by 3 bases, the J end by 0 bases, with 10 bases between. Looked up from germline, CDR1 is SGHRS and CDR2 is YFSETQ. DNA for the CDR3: TGCGCCAGCAGCTCCGTTCCGAGCTCCTACAATGAGCAGTTCTTC. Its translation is CASSSVPSSYNEQFF.

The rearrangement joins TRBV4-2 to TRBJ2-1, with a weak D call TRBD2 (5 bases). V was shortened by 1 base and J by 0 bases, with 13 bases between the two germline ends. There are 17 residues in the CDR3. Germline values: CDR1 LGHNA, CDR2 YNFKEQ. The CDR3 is CASSQASGFSSYNEQFF. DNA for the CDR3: TGTGCCAGCAGCCAAGCATCGGGGTTTAGCTCCTACAATGAGCAGTTCTTC.

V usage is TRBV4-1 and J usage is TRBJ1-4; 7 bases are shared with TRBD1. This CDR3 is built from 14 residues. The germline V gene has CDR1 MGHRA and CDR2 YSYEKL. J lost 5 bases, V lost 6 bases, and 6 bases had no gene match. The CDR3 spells CASSPGQVNEKLFF. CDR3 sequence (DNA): TGCGCCAGCAGTCCCGGACAGGTGAATGAAAAACTGTTTTTT.

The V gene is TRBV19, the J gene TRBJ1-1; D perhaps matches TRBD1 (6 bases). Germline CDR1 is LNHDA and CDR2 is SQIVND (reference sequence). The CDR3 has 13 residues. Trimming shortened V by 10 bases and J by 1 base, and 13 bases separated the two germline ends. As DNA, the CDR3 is TGTGCCACGTCGAAGGGGGAGAACACTGAAGCTTTCTTT. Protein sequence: CATSKGENTEAFF.

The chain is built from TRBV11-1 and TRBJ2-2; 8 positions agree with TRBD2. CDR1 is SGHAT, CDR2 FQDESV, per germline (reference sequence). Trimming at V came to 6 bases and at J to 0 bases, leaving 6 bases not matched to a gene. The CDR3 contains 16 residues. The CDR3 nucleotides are TGTGCCAGCAGGTCCAGCGGGGGAACGAACACCGGGGAGCTGTTTTTT. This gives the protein CASRSSGGTNTGELFF.

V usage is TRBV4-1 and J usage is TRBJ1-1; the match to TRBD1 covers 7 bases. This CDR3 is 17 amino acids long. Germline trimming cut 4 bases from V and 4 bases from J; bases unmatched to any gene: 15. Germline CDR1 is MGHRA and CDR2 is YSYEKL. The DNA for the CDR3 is TGCGCCAGCAGCCGATCGACCCGGACAGGAGCAGCCACTGAAGCTTTCTTT. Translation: CASSRSTRTGAATEAFF.

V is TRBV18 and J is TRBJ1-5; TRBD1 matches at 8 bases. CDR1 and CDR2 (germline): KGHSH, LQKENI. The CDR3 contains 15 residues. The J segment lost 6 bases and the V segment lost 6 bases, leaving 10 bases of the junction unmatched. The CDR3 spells CASSPTGQGSQPQHF. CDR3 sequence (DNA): TGTGCCAGCTCGCCGACCGGACAGGGAAGTCAGCCCCAGCATTTT.

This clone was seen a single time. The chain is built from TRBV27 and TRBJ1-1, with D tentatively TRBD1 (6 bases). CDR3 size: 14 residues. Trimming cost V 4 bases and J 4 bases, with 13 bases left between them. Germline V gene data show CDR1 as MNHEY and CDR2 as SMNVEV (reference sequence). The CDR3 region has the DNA TGTGCCAGCAGTTGGCGGGGGGCGGGCACTGAAGCTTTCTTT. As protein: CASSWRGAGTEAFF.

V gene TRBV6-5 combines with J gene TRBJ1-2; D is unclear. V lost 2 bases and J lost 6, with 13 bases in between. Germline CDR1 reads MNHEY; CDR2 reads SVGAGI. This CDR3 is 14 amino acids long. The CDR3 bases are TGTGCCAGCAGTTACAGTAGCGGGAGGGATGGCTACACCTTC. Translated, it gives CASSYSSGRDGYTF.

The CDR3 here is CASSPPQLAETQYF. In DNA, the CDR3 is TGTGCCAGCAGCCCGCCCCAACTAGCGGAGACCCAGTACTTC. The J gene is TRBJ2-5, the V gene TRBV6-5; 7 bases fit TRBD2. Trimming took 6 bases from V and 5 from J; bases not matched to a gene: 9. From germline, CDR1 is MNHEY and CDR2 SVGAGI. CDR3 length: 14 amino acids.

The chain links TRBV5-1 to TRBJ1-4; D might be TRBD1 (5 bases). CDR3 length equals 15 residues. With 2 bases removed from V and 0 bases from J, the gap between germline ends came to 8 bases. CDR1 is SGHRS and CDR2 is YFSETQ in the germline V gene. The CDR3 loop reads CASSLDSSTNEKLFF. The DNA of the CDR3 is TGCGCCAGCAGCTTAGACAGTTCAACTAATGAAAAACTGTTTTTT.

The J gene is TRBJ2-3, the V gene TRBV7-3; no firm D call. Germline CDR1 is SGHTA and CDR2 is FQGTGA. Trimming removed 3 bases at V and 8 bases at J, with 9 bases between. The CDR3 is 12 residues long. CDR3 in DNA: TGTGCCAGCAGCTTTGATACGGGTACGCAGTATTTT. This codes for CASSFDTGTQYF.